This T cell receptor (beta chain) was recorded in a study of chronic HIV infection and antiretroviral therapy (dated by TCRdb to 2013 to 2016). Regarding this clonotype: The antigen it recognizes is unknown. Base qualities were left out, and no much larger clone turns up one base away.

In the germline V gene, CDR1 corresponds to MDHEN and CDR2 to SYDVKM. Taken from cysteine to phenylalanine, the CDR3 has 14 residues. Only the CDR3 DNA stays, 42 bases, in frame from base 1. Relative to germline, V is 5 bases shorter and J is 0 bases shorter, with 8 bases between their ends. The library relied on 5' RACE. Sequencing was carried out with an Illumina MiSeq. TCRdb passed the public sequencing reads through fastp at Q25 and MiXCR, retaining productive beta sequences. Rows with one shared CDR3 protein collapse into an entry with the most common genes and DNA. The sample contains 40,000 to 50,000 distinct CDR3 sequences, 15% to 20% of them found a single time. Approximately 2.8% of the sample is in the top ten clones.

The V and J segments used are TRBV28 and TRBJ1-5, with no reliable assignment of the D segment. Source material: peripheral blood. This receptor was obtained from an adult who had HIV and had not received antiretroviral therapy, or was an uninfected healthy control (not recorded which). The DNA sequence reads TGTGCCAGCAGTCTCTGGACTAGCAATCAGCCCCAGCATTTT. Its protein is CASSLWTSNQPQHF.